This T cell receptor (beta chain) came from a study of T cell responses to AZD1222 COVID-19 vaccine (dated by TCRdb to about 2021). In terms of the full investigation: A total of approximately 230 trial participants underwent TCR sequencing, of whom some 210 received two doses of AZD1222 and some 26 received two doses of the MenACWY control vaccine. Trial participants were enrolled into age subgroups of 18-55, 56-69 and 70-plus years, which contained about 160, 30 and 59 TCR-sequenced participants, respectively. Broad study findings and their caveats: A significant rise in spike-specific TCR breadth and depth was observed after two AZD1222 doses relative to day 0 and relative to MenACWY recipients. Vaccine-associated CD4 TCRs spanned the whole spike protein, with dominant responses in regions 160-218 and 743-854. Reportedly, close to half of the unique spike-specific TCRs recognized epitopes lying outside the regions that are mutated in the B.1.351 and B.1.1.7 variants. Conclusions about previously exposed vaccinees are limited, since just 5 or 6 AZD1222 recipients were seropositive for SARS-CoV-2 at baseline. Because no samples from the day 14 peak response were available, repertoires could be characterized only after the peak T cell response. The 56-69-year group was small, and its depth increase did not reach significance, likely because of low power. Participants were mostly white British, with more females than males. The authors suggested clonal diversity may have been underestimated.

In regard to this clone: Its recognized antigen is unknown. No base qualities exist here, and no much larger clone lies one base off it.

The CDR3 regions of human TCRbeta chains were analyzed by immunosequencing. Per the authors' processing: Repertoire TCRs were checked for matches against a reference library of SARS-CoV-2-specific TCRs that had been generated using the MIRA antigen-specificity platform. Breadth was defined as the fraction of unique TCRs that were SARS-CoV-2-associated. Depth was defined as the fraction of total T cells that were SARS-CoV-2-associated. Using the MIRA data, each spike-specific TCR was mapped to the spike region that the TCR reacts to and placed in a CD4 or CD8 class. Log10-transformed breadth and depth values were compared by one-way ANOVA with Sidak's multiple comparisons tests. TCRdb stores this immuneACCESS table with in-frame sequences only. Part of the clones is absent; in the studies checked, under half of the shortfall reflects unresolved V genes, and no reason is known for the rest. V and J calls and clone size are those listed in that table; D and trimming were worked out from the DNA. This sample holds around 120,000 clones; about 90% were observed only once. 18% of the sample belongs to the ten largest clones.

The time point label on this specimen signifies: baseline before first vaccination. The treatment or condition label on this specimen signifies: meningococcal conjugate vaccine given as trial control. Vaccinee samples were obtained from the UK trials COV001 and COV002, which included a single-blind randomized controlled phase 2/3 trial of AZD1222 (ChAdOx1 nCoV-19) in healthy adults. For TCRbeta chain sequencing, PBMC samples from trial participants were taken at day 0 and at day 28 after the second dose. The receptor's source is an adult in good health. The material was peripheral blood, obtained on day 0 of MenACWY control vaccination.

The CDR3: CASSLDTDFTDTQYF. The DNA sequence is given as TGCGCCAGCAGCTTGGATACAGATTTCACAGATACGCAGTATTTT. The V and J genes are TRBV5-1 and TRBJ2-3, with no reliable assignment of the D segment. Trimming costs V 0 bases and J 2 bases, and their ends lie 10 bases apart. Via the germline V gene, CDR1 is SGHRS and CDR2 YFSETQ. Spanning cysteine to phenylalanine, the CDR3 consists of 15 amino acids. Only CDR3 DNA remains: 45 bases, in frame from the first base.